Listed below are T cell receptor beta chains from one sample, sequenced in a study of blood T cell repertoires in COVID-19. Clones were read by immunoSEQ multiplex PCR, and TCRdb kept only the in-frame ones, dropping some. The sample shows approximately 330,000 clones, around 85% of them seen only once. Sample: PBMCs or T cells enriched from blood (not recorded which). The receptors shown here come from a woman aged 35 to 49 with acute COVID-19. The CDR3 runs from the conserved cysteine through the conserved F or W. A D gene is named only where the DNA matches it firmly. Size is omitted from some rows. Given values are once, few, many or a class for expanded clones.

>TRBV6-5|TRBJ1-1|.|.
CASSYLQGNTEAFF
TGTGCCAGCAGTTACCTACAGGGGAACACTGAAGCTTTCTTT
>TRBV4-3|TRBJ2-2|.|.
CASSQEGLAGELFF
TGCGCCAGCAGCCAAGAGGGGCTCGCCGGGGAGCTGTTTTTT
>TRBV5-3|TRBJ2-1|TRBD2|.
CARSLEWAGGEFF
TGTGCCAGAAGCTTGGAGTGGGCGGGGGGCGAGTTCTTC
>TRBV5-8|TRBJ1-3|.|.
CASSHLTRAGNTIYF
TGTGCCAGCAGCCACCTAACTAGGGCTGGAAACACCATATATTTT
>TRBV9|TRBJ2-3|TRBD2|.
CASSATSGGTDTQYF
TGTGCCAGCTCTGCAACTAGCGGGGGGACAGATACGCAGTATTTT
>TRBV13|TRBJ1-1|TRBD1|.
CASSPRQGARGEAFF
TGTGCCAGCAGCCCCAGACAGGGGGCGCGGGGTGAAGCTTTCTTT
>TRBV10-3|TRBJ1-1|TRBD1|.
CAISVAGGRMNTEAFF
TGTGCCATCAGTGTCGCAGGGGGGCGGATGAACACTGAAGCTTTCTTT
>TRBV7-9|TRBJ2-7|TRBD2|few
CASSRSGRGYEQYF
TGTGCCAGCAGTCGTAGCGGGAGGGGCTACGAGCAGTACTTC
>TRBV4-3|TRBJ2-7|.|many
CASSQEEGNYEQYF
TGCGCCAGCAGCCAAGAAGAGGGTAACTACGAGCAGTACTTC
>TRBV29-1|TRBJ1-4|.|.
CSCWWGGSEKLFF
TGCAGCTGTTGGTGGGGGGGCAGTGAAAAACTGTTTTTT
>TRBV7-8|TRBJ1-3|.|once
CASSLTGSGNTIYF
TGTGCCAGCAGCCTCACAGGGTCTGGAAACACCATATATTTT
>TRBV7-2|TRBJ2-7|TRBD2|once
CASSQNSGSYEQYF
TGTGCCAGCAGCCAAAATAGCGGGAGCTACGAGCAGTACTTC
>TRBV6-4|TRBJ1-5|TRBD1|once
CASSVTGSNQPQHF
TGTGCCAGCAGTGTGACAGGGAGCAATCAGCCCCAGCATTTT
>TRBV5-5|TRBJ2-3|TRBD2|.
CASSLTSGGDTQYF
TGTGCCAGCAGCTTGACTAGCGGGGGAGATACGCAGTATTTT
>TRBV5-4|TRBJ2-5|TRBD2|.
CASSSLLAGGPETQYF
TGTGCCAGCAGCTCGCTTCTAGCGGGAGGGCCGGAGACCCAGTACTTC
>TRBV28|TRBJ2-7|TRBD2|few
CASMTSGRHEQYF
TGTGCCAGCATGACTAGCGGGAGACACGAGCAGTACTTC